The T cell receptor beta chain under discussion was sequenced for a study of T cell changes during pregnancy in multiple sclerosis. Data came from immunoSEQ multiplex PCR; TCRdb stores just in-frame clones and leaves some out. The sample lists approximately 100,000 clones, 91% seen once, with approximately 3.4% in the top ten. This clone came up a few times. This CDR3 contains 13 residues. The V gene's germline CDR1 is LNHDA and CDR2 SQIVND (reference sequence). Unmatched junction bases numbered 0, after V lost 2 bases and J lost 6 bases. Sample: peripheral blood, taken in the second trimester of pregnancy. The TCR was taken from a female donor with multiple sclerosis, enrolled in a pregnancy study. The V gene is TRBV19, the J gene TRBJ2-2; 7 nucleotides align to TRBD2. The CDR3 sequence is CASSIRGAGELFF. The CDR3 DNA sequence: TGTGCCAGTAGTATACGGGGGGCCGGGGAGCTGTTTTTT.